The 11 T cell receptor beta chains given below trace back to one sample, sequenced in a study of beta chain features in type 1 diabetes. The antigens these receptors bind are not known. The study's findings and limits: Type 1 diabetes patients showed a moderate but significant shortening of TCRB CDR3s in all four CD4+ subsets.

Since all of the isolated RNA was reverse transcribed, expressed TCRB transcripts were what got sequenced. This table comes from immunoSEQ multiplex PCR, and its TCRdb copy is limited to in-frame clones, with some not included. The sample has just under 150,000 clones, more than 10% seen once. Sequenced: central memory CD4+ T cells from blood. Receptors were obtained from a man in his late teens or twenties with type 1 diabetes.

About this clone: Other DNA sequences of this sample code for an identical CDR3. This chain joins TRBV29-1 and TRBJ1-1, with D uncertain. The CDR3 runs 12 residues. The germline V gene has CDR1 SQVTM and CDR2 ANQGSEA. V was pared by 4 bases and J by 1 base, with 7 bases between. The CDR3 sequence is CSVVDGNTEAFF. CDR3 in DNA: TGCAGCGTTGTGGACGGGAACACTGAAGCTTTCTTT.

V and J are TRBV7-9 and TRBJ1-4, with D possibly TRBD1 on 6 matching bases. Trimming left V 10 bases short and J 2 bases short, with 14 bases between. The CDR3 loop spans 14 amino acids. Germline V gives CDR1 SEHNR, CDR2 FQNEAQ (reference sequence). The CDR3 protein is CAISVGGTNEKLFF. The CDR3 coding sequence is TGTGCCATTTCCGTGGGGGGCACTAATGAAAAACTGTTTTTT.

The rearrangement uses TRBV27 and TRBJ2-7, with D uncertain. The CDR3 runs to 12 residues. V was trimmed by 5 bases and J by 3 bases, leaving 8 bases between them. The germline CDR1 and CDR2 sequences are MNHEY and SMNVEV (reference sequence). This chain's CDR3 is CASSKDDYEQYF. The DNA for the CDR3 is TGTGCCAGCAGTAAGGACGACTACGAGCAGTACTTC.

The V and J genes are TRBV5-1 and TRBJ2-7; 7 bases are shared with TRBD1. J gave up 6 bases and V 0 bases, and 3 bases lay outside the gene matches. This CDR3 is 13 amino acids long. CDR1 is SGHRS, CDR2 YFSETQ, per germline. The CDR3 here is CASSLDGTVEQYF. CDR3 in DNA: TGCGCCAGCAGCTTGGATGGGACAGTCGAGCAGTACTTC. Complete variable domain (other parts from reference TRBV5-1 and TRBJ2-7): KAGVTQTPRYLIKTRGQQVTLSCSPISGHRSVSWYQQTPGQGLQFLFEYFSETQRNKGNFPGRFSGRQFSNSRSEMNVSTLELGDSALYLCASSLDGTVEQYFGPGTRLTVT.

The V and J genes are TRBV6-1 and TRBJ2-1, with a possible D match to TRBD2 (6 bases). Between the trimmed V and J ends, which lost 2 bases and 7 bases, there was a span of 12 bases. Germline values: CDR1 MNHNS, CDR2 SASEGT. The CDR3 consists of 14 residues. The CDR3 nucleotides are TGTGCCAGCAGTGAAAGGGACTCTTGGAATGAGCAGTTCTTC. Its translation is CASSERDSWNEQFF.

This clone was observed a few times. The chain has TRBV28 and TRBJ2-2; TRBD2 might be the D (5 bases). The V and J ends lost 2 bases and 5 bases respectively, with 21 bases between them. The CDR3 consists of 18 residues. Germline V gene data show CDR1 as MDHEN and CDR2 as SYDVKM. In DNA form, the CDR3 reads TGTGCCAGCAGTTTAAGCCTGGTCCTCTCCCGGGGAACCGGGGAGCTGTTTTTT. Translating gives CASSLSLVLSRGTGELFF.

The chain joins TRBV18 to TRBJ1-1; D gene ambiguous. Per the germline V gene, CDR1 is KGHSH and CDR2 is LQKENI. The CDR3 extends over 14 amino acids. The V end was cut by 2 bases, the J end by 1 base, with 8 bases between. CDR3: CASSPGVSNTEAFF. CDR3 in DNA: TGTGCCAGCTCACCAGGGGTCTCGAACACTGAAGCTTTCTTT.

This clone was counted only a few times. The CDR3 here is CASSLQETTEAFF. The CDR3 DNA follows: TGTGCCAGCAGCTTACAGGAAACCACTGAAGCTTTCTTT. This chain joins TRBV7-9 and TRBJ1-1; D call uncertain. CDR3 length: 13 residues. The V gene's germline CDR1 is SEHNR and CDR2 FQNEAQ (reference sequence). Trimming removed 2 bases from V and 4 bases from J, with 8 bases in between.

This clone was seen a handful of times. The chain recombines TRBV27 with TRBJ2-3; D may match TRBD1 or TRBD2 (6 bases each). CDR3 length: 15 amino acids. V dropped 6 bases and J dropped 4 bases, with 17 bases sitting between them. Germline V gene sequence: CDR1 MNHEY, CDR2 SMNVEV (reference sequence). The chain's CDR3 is CASRKPLGGPDTQYF. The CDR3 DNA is TGTGCCAGCAGAAAGCCCTTGGGGGGCCCAGATACGCAGTATTTT.

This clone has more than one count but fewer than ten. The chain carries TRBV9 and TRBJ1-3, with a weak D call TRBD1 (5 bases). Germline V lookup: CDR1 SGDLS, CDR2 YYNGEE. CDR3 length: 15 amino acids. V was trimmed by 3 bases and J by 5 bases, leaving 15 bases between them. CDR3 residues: CASSATQGRRNTIYF. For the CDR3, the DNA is TGTGCCAGCAGCGCTACTCAGGGTAGGCGAAACACCATATATTTT.

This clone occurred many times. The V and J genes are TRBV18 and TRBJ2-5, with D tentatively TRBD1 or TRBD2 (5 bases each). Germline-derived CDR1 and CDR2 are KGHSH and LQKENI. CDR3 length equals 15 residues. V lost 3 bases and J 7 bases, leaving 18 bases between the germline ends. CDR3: CASSPDGPRDGTQYF. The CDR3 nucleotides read TGTGCCAGCTCACCCGACGGTCCGAGGGACGGGACCCAGTACTTC. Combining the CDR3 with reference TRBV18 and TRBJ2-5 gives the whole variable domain NAGVMQNPRHLVRRRGQEARLRCSPMKGHSHVYWYRQLPEEGLKFMVYLQKENIIDESGMPKERFSAEFPKEGPSILRIQQVVRGDSAAYFCASSPDGPRDGTQYFGPGTRLLVL.